This T cell receptor beta chain was identified in a study of T cells in localized non-small cell lung cancer. Whole-study results and caveats: Clonality peaked in uninvolved adjacent lung rather than tumor. Adjacent lung tissue had a median about 60 of the top 100 clones found in the tumor. In the blood, greater T cell density corresponded to longer overall survival. The tumor had only one region sequenced, so heterogeneity remains possible.

The CDR3 totals 11 residues. The germline V gene has CDR1 MGHDK and CDR2 SYGVNS. V gave up 8 bases and J gave up 7 bases, with 8 bases separating them. As for this clone: Its antigen is undetermined.

Produced via immunoSEQ multiplex PCR; TCRdb's table is partial and in-frame only. The sample holds 30,000 to 35,000 clones, 80% to 95% seen once. This clonotype was obtained from a female donor over 55 with stage I lung adenocarcinoma. The source material was peripheral blood, sampled before any cancer treatment. The chain has TRBV25-1 and TRBJ2-2, with D tentatively TRBD1 or TRBD2 (6 bases each). The CDR3 spells CASGGGGELFF. The CDR3 coding sequence is TGTGCCAGCGGAGGGGGCGGGGAGCTGTTTTTT.